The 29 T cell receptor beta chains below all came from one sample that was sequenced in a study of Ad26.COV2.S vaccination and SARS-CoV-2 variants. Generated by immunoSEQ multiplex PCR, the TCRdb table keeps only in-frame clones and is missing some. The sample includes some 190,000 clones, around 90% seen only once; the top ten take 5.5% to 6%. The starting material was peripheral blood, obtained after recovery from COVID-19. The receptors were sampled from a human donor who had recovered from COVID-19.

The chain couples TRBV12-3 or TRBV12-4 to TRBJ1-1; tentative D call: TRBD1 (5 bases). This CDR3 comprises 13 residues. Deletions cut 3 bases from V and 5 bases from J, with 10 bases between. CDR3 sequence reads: CASSFQGMTEAFF. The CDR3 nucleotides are TGTGCCAGCAGTTTTCAGGGTATGACTGAAGCTTTCTTT.

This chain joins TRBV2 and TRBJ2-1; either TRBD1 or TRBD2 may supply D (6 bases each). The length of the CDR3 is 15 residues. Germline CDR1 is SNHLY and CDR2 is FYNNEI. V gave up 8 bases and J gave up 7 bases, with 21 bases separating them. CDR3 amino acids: CASFGFAEGENEQFF. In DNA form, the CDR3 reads TGTGCCAGCTTCGGATTTGCGGAGGGGGAGAATGAGCAGTTCTTC.

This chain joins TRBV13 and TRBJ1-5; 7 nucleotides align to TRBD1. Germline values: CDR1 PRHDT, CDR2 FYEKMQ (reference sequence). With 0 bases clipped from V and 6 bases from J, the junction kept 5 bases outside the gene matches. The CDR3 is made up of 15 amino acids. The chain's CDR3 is CASSLGLTGFQPQHF. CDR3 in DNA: TGTGCCAGCAGCTTAGGCTTGACAGGGTTTCAGCCCCAGCATTTT.

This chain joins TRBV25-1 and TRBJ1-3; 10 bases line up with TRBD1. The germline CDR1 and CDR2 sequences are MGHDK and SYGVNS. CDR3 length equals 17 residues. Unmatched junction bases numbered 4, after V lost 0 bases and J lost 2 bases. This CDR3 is CASSEYQGQGPGNTIYF. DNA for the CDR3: TGTGCCAGCAGTGAATATCAGGGACAGGGGCCTGGAAACACCATATATTTT.

The CDR3, as DNA: TGTGCCAGCAGCCAACCCCCCGTGACTAGCGGGAGGAATGAGCAGTTCTTC. Residues: CASSQPPVTSGRNEQFF. The chain carries TRBV3-1 (or the pseudogene TRBV3-2) and TRBJ2-1, with 13 bases fitting TRBD2. This CDR3 comprises 17 residues. Looked up from germline, CDR1 is LGHDT and CDR2 is YNNKEL (reference sequence). With 2 bases clipped from V and 7 bases from J, the junction kept 8 bases outside the gene matches.

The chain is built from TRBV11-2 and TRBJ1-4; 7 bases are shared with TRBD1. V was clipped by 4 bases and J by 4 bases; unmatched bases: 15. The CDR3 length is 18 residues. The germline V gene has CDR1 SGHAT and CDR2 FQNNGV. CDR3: CASSSPTGRPPGNEKLFF. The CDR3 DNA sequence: TGTGCCAGCAGCTCCCCGACAGGGCGCCCCCCCGGTAATGAAAAACTGTTTTTT.

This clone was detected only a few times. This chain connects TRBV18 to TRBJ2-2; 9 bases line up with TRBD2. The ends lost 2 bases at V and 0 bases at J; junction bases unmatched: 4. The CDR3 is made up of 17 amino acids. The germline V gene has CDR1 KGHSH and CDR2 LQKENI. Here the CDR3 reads CASSPIAGASNTGELFF. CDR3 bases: TGTGCCAGCTCACCAATAGCGGGGGCCTCGAACACCGGGGAGCTGTTTTTT.

The CDR3 here is CASSLELYNTEAFF. The CDR3 DNA is TGTGCCAGCAGCTTAGAACTATATAACACTGAAGCTTTCTTT. The chain links TRBV7-9 to TRBJ1-1; D is uncertain. The V end lost 1 base, the J end lost 2 bases, and 8 bases lay between the germline ends. The CDR3 contains 14 residues. The germline V gene has CDR1 SEHNR and CDR2 FQNEAQ (reference sequence).

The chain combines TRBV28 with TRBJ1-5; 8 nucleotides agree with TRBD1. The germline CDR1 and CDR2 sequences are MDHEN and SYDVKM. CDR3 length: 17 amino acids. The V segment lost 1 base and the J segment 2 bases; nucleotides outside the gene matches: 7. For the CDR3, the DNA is TGTGCCAGCAGTTTATTAACAGGGGGAGGAGGCAATCAGCCCCAGCATTTT. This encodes CASSLLTGGGGNQPQHF.

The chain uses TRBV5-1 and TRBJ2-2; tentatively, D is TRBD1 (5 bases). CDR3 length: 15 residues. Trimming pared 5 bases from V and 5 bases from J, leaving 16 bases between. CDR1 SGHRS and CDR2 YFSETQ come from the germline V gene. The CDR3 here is CASRDPTDPTGELFF. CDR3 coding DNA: TGCGCCAGCAGGGACCCGACAGACCCTACCGGGGAGCTGTTTTTT. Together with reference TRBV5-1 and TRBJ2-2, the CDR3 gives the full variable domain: KAGVTQTPRYLIKTRGQQVTLSCSPISGHRSVSWYQQTPGQGLQFLFEYFSETQRNKGNFPGRFSGRQFSNSRSEMNVSTLELGDSALYLCASRDPTDPTGELFFGEGSRLTVL.

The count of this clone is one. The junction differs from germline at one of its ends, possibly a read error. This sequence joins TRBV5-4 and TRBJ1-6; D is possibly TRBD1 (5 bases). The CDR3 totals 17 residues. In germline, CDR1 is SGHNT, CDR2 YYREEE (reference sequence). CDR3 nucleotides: TGTGCCAGCACCTTGGGAGTTCGGGGGTCAAAATATTCACCCCTCCACTTT. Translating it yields CASTLGVRGSKYSPLHF.

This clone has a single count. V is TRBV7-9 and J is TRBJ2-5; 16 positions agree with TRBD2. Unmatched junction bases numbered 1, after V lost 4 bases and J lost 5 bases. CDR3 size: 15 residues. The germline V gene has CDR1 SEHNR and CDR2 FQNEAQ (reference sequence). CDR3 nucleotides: TGTGCCAGCAGCTCGGGACTAGCGGGGGGGGAGACCCAGTACTTC. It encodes CASSSGLAGGETQYF.

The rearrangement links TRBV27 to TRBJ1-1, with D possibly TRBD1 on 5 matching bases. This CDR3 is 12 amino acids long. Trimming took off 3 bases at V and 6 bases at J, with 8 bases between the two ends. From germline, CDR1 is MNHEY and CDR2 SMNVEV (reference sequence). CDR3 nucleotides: TGTGCCAGCAGTTTTTGGGGGGCTGAAGCTTTCTTT. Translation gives CASSFWGAEAFF.

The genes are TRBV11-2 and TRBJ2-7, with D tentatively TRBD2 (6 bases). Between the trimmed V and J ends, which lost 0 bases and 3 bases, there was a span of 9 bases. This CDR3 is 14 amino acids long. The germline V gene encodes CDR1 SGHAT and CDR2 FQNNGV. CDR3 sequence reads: CASSLEGGNYEQYF. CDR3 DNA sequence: TGTGCCAGCAGCTTAGAGGGGGGTAACTACGAGCAGTACTTC.

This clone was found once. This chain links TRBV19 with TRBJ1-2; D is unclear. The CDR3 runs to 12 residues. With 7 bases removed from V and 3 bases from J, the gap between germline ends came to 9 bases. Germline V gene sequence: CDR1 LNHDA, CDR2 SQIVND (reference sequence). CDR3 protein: CASTFAHYGYTF. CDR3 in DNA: TGTGCCAGTACCTTCGCCCACTATGGCTACACCTTC.

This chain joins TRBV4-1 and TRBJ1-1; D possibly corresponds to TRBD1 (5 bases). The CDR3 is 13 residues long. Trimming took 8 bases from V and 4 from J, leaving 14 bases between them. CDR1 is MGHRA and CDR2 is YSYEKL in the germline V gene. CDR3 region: CASQQVFGTEAFF. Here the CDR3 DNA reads TGCGCCAGCCAACAGGTTTTCGGCACTGAAGCTTTCTTT.

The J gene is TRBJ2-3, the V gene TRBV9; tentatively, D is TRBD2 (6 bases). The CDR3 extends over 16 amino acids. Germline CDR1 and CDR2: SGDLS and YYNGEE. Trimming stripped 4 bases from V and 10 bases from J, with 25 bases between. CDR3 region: CASSPQLGDWGVSQYF. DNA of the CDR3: TGTGCCAGCAGCCCTCAATTGGGGGACTGGGGGGTATCGCAGTATTTT.

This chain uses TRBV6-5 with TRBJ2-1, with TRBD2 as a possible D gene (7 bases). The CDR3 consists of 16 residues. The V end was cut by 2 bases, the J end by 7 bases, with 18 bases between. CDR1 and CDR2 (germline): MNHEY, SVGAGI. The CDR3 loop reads CASSYKVVGGGNEQFF. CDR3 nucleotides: TGTGCCAGCAGTTACAAGGTTGTAGGGGGGGGGAATGAGCAGTTCTTC.

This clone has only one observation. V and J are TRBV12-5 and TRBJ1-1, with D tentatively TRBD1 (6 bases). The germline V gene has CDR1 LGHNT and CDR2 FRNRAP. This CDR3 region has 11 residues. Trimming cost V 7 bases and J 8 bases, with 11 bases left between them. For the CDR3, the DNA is TGTGCTAGTGCACTCCAGGGGGAAGCTTTCTTT. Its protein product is CASALQGEAFF.

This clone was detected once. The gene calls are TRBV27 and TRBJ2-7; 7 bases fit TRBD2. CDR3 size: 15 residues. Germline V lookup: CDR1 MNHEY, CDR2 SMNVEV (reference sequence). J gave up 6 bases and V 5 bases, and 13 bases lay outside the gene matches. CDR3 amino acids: CASSPEGSGDGEQYF. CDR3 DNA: TGTGCCAGCAGTCCCGAGGGGAGCGGGGACGGCGAGCAGTACTTC.

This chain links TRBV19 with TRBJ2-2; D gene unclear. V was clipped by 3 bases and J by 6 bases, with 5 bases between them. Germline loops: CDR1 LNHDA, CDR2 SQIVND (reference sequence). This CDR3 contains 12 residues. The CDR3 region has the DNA TGTGCCAGTAGTATTTATTCCGGGGAGCTGTTTTTT. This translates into CASSIYSGELFF.

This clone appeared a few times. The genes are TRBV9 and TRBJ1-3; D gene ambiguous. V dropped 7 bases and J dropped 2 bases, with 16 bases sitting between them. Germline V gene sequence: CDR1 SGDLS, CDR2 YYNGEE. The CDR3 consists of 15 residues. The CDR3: CASSLGRTAGNTIYF. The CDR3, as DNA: TGTGCCAGCTCCTTGGGGAGAACGGCTGGAAACACCATATATTTT. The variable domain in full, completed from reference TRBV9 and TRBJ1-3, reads DSGVTQTPKHLITATGQRVTLRCSPRSGDLSVYWYQQSLDQGLQFLIQYYNGEERAKGNILERFSAQQFPDLHSELNLSSLELGDSALYFCASSLGRTAGNTIYFGEGSWLTVV.

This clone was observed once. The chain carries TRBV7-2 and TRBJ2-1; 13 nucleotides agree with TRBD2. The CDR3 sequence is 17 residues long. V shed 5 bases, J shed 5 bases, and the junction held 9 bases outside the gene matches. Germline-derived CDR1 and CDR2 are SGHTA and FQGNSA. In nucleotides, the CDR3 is TGTGCCAGCAGCCAGACTAGCGGGAGGAGTTGGGACAATGAGCAGTTCTTC. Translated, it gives CASSQTSGRSWDNEQFF.

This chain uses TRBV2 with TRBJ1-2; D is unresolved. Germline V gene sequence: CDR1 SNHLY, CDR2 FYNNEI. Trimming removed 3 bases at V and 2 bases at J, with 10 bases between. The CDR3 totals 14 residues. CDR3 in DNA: TGTGCCAGCAGTGATTCGGAGTTCAACTATGGCTACACCTTC. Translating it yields CASSDSEFNYGYTF.

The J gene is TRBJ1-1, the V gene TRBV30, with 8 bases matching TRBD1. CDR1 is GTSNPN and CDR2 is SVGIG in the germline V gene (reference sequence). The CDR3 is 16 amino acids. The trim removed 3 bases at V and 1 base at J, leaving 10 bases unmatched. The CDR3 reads CAWRLQGVLRNTEAFF. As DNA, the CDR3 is TGTGCCTGGAGACTACAGGGGGTTCTTCGGAACACTGAAGCTTTCTTT.

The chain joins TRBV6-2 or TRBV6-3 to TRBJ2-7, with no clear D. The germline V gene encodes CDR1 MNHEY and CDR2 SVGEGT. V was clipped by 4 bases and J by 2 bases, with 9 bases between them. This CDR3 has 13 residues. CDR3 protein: CASSSASTYEQYF. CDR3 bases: TGTGCCAGCAGTTCGGCCAGTACCTACGAGCAGTACTTC.

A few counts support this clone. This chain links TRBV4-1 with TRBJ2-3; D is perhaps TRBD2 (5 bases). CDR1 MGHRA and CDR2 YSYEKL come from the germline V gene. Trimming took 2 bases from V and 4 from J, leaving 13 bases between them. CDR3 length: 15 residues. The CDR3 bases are TGCGCCAGCAGCCAAAGGGCGGACGGGGCAGATACGCAGTATTTT. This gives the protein CASSQRADGADTQYF.

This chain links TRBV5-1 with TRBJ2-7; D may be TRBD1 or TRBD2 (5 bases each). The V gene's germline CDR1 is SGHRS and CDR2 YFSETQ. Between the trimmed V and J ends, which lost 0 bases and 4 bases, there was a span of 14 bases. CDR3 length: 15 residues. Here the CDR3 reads CASSLDGATEYEQYF. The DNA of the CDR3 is TGCGCCAGCAGCTTGGACGGGGCCACGGAGTACGAGCAGTACTTC.

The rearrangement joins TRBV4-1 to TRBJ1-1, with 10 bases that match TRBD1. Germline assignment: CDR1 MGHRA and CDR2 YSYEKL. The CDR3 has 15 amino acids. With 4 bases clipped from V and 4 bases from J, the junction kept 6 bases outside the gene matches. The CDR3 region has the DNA TGCGCCAGCAGCCCCGGACAGGGGGGGTTCACTGAAGCTTTCTTT. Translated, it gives CASSPGQGGFTEAFF.